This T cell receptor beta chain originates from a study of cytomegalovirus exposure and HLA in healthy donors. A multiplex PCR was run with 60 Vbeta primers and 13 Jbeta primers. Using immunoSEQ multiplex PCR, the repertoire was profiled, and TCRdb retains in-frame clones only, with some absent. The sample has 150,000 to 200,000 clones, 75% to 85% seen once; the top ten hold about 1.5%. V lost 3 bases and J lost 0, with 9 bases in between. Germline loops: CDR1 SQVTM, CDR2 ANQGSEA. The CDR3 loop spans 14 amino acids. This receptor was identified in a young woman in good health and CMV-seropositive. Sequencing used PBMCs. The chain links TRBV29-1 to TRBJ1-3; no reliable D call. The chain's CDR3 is CSVEIGSSGNTIYF. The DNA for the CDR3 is TGCAGCGTTGAGATAGGGAGCTCTGGAAACACCATATATTTT.